This TCR beta chain was captured by sequencing in a study of blood T cells in healthy people across ages. For the second PCR, which ran for about 7 to 12 cycles, a sample-barcoded 5' primer and a J-beta primer mix were used. One entry per CDR3 protein, called by TCRdb with MiXCR from the 5' RACE reads. This repertoire shows 1.5 million to 2 million distinct CDR3 sequences, roughly 30% found once; its top ten account for around 10%. CDR1 is SGHTA, CDR2 FQGNSA, per germline. There are 13 residues in the CDR3. The J segment lost 7 bases and the V segment lost 4 bases, leaving 1 base of the junction unmatched. This clonotype was seen once.

This receptor was obtained from a woman under 40 in good health. The material sequenced was blood. The chain uses TRBV7-2 and TRBJ1-2; 12 bases are shared with TRBD1. The CDR3 region has the DNA TGTGCCAGCAGCTCGGGACAGGGGGCTGGCTACACCTTC. Translating it yields CASSSGQGAGYTF. The whole variable domain, filled in from reference TRBV7-2 and TRBJ1-2, reads GAGVSQSPSNKVTEKGKDVELRCDPISGHTALYWYRQSLGQGLEFLIYFQGNSAPDKSGLPSDRFSAERTGGSVSTLTIQRTQQEDSAVYLCASSSGQGAGYTFGSGTRLTVV.